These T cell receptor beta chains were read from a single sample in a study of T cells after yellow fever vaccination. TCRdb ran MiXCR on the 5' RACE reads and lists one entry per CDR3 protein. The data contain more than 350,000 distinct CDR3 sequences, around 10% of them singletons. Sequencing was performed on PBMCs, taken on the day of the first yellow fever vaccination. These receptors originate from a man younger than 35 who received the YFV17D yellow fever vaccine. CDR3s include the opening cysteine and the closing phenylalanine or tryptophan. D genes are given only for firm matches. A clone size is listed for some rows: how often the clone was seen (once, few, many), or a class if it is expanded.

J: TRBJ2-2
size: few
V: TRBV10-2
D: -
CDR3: CASSESPQGTGELFF
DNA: TGCGCCAGCAGTGAGTCCCCCCAGGGCACCGGGGAGCTGTTTTTT

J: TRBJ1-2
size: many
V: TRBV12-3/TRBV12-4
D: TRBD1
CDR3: CASRSGDRGTYGYTF
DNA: TGTGCCAGCAGGTCTGGGGACAGGGGAACTTATGGCTACACCTTC

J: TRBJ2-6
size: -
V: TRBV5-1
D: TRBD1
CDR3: CASSSGQGNRMTF
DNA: TGCGCCAGCAGCTCGGGACAGGGAAATCGCATGACTTTC

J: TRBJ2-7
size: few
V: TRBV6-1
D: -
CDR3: CASKRGTPTSYEQYF
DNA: TGTGCCAGCAAACGTGGGACACCGACTTCCTACGAGCAGTACTTC

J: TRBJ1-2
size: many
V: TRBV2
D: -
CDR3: CASSDIGLRANYGYTF
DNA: TGTGCCAGCAGTGATATCGGCCTACGGGCTAACTATGGCTACACCTTC

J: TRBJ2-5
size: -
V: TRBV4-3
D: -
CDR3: CASSQVEGVETQYF
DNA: TGCGCCAGCAGCCAAGTGGAGGGAGTGGAGACCCAGTACTTC

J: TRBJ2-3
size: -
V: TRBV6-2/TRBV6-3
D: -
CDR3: CASSYSTDKIFTDTQYF
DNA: TGTGCCAGCAGTTACTCCACCGACAAAATTTTCACAGATACGCAGTATTTT

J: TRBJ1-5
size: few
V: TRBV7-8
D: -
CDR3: CASSSRWTDNQPQHF
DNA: TGTGCCAGCAGCTCACGTTGGACAGACAATCAGCCCCAGCATTTT

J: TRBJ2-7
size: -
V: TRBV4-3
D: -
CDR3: CASSQGSGGTYEQYF
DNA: TGCGCCAGCAGCCAAGGTTCAGGGGGGACCTACGAGCAGTACTTC

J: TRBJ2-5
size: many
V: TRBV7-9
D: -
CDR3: CAVGRQGPQETQYF
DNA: TGTGCCGTAGGACGGCAGGGCCCTCAAGAGACCCAGTACTTC

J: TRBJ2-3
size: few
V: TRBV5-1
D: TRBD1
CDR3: CASSLSGTGPDTQYF
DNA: TGCGCCAGCAGCTTGTCCGGGACAGGGCCGGATACGCAGTATTTT

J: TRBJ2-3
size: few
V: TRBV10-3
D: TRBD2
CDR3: CAIRGLAATDTQYF
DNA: TGTGCCATCAGGGGACTAGCTGCCACAGATACGCAGTATTTT

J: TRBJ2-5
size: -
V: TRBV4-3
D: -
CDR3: CASSQDQTQYF
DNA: TGCGCCAGCAGCCAAGACCAGACCCAGTACTTC

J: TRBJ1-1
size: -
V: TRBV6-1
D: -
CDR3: CASSPRGHNTEAFF
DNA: TGTGCCAGCAGTCCCCGAGGACACAACACTGAAGCTTTCTTT

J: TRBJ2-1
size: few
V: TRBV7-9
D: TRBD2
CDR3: CASSHSGGASNEQFF
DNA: TGTGCCAGCAGCCATAGCGGGGGGGCCTCAAATGAGCAGTTCTTC

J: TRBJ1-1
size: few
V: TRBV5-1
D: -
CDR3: CASSRRGWYRARNTEAFF
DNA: TGCGCCAGCAGCCGGAGGGGATGGTACAGGGCAAGGAACACTGAAGCTTTCTTT

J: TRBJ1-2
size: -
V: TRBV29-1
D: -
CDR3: CIAKGVHYGYTF
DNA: TGCATCGCCAAAGGGGTCCACTATGGCTACACCTTC

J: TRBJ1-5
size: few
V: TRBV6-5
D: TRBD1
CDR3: CASSYSGQEAQPQHF
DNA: TGTGCCAGCAGTTACTCGGGACAGGAGGCTCAGCCCCAGCATTTT

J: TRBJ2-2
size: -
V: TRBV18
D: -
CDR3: CASSPFSGANTGELFF
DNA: TGTGCCAGCTCCCCATTTTCGGGCGCGAACACCGGGGAGCTGTTTTTT

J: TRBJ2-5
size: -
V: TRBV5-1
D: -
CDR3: CASSLFLADQETQYF
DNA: TGCGCCAGCAGCTTGTTTTTGGCAGACCAAGAGACCCAGTACTTC

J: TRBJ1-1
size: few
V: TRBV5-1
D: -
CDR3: CASSFPGRENTEAFF
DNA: TGCGCCAGCAGCTTCCCCGGACGTGAGAACACTGAAGCTTTCTTT

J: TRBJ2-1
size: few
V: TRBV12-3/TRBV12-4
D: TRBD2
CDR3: CASSPLAGGWNEQFF
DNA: TGTGCCAGCAGTCCCCTAGCGGGGGGGTGGAATGAGCAGTTCTTC

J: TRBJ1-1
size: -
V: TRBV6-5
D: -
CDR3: CASSYRDSFTEAFF
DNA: TGTGCCAGCAGTTACAGAGACAGCTTCACTGAAGCTTTCTTT

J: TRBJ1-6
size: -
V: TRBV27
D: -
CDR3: CASSFENNSPLHF
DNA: TGTGCCAGCAGTTTTGAGAATAATTCACCCCTCCACTTT